What follows describes a single T cell receptor beta chain. Its matching antigen is unknown. The sample originates from a study of CD8 T cells in Susac syndrome. An input of about 0.45 to 1 ug of RNA was subjected to reverse transcription using random hexamers. Across 54 Vbeta and 13 Jbeta, immunoSEQ multiplex PCR amplified TCR beta CDR3. TCRdb reprocessed the immunoSEQ multiplex PCR reads via MiXCR and lists one record per CDR3 protein. The sample yields roughly 180,000 distinct CDR3 sequences, just under 95% seen once. CD8+ and CD4+ T cells circulating in blood were sequenced for TCR beta. TEMRA cells were FACS-enriched, unlike CD8+ and CD4+ T cells, which were negatively isolated. CDR3 length equals 12 residues. V lost 5 bases, J lost 5 bases, and 9 bases lay in between. From germline, CDR1 is LGHDT and CDR2 YNNKEL (reference sequence). Findings and limits, study-wide: The number of individuals included in the study's TCR sequencing and HLA analysis was acknowledged as relatively small.

This TCR derives from a human donor in good health. Specimen: CD4+ T cells from PBMCs. The chain employs TRBV3-1 and TRBJ2-5, with a weak D call TRBD1 (6 bases). The CDR3 DNA is TGTGCCAGCAGCAACACAGGGGAGACCCAGTACTTC. This gives the protein CASSNTGETQYF.